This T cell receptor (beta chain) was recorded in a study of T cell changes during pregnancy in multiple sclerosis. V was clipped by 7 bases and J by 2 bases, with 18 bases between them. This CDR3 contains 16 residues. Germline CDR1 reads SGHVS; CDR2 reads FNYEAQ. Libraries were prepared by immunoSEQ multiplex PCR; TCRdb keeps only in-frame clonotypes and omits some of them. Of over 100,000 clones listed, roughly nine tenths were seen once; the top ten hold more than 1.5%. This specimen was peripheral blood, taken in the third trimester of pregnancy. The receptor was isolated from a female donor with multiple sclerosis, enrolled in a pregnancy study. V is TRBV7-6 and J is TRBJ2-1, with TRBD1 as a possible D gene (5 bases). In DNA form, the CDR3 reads TGTGCCAGCACCCTGGTAGACAGTCCCACCTACAATGAGCAGTTCTTC. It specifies CASTLVDSPTYNEQFF.